These 19 T cell receptor beta chains share one sample of origin, sequenced in a study of blood T cell repertoires in COVID-19. The table came from immunoSEQ multiplex PCR; TCRdb's copy has only in-frame clones and leaves some out. The table shows 140,000 to 150,000 clones, with roughly 84% occurring only once. Material: peripheral blood. The source is a human donor in a cohort sampled during active COVID-19.

In this sample, this clone turned up once. The chain joins TRBV18 to TRBJ2-5; D call uncertain. The germline V and J ends were trimmed by 7 bases and 1 base, with 4 bases remaining between them. Germline CDR1 KGHSH, CDR2 LQKENI. CDR3 size: 11 residues. The CDR3 DNA reads TGTGCCAGCTTACTCCAAGAGACCCAGTACTTC. Its translation: CASLLQETQYF.

The chain links TRBV14 to TRBJ1-6, with D unclear. The V gene lost 4 bases and the J gene lost 9 bases, with 10 bases spanning the gap. The CDR3 extends over 13 amino acids. In germline, CDR1 is SGHDN, CDR2 FVKESK. The CDR3 nucleotides are TGTGCCAGCAGCCCTTCGACACGTTCACCCCTCCACTTT. Protein: CASSPSTRSPLHF.

The chain employs TRBV4-2 and TRBJ1-1; the match to TRBD1 covers 7 bases. The CDR3 covers 15 residues. The germline gives CDR1 LGHNA, CDR2 YNFKEQ. V lost 0 bases to trimming and J lost 5 bases; unmatched junction nucleotides: 6. The CDR3: CASSQDRDRVTEAFF. Written as DNA, the CDR3 is TGTGCCAGCAGCCAAGATCGAGACAGGGTTACTGAAGCTTTCTTT.

This chain connects TRBV28 to TRBJ2-7, with 11 bases matching TRBD1. V trimming: 6 bases; J trimming: 5 bases; junction bases outside the gene matches: 18. Germline CDR1 MDHEN, CDR2 SYDVKM. This CDR3 contains 18 residues. The CDR3 region is CASSRGQGAYKGVHEQYF. In DNA form, the CDR3 reads TGTGCCAGCAGCCGTGGACAGGGGGCTTATAAGGGCGTCCACGAGCAGTACTTC.

In its sample, this clone was seen once. The CDR3 bases are TGTGCCAGCAGTCTGCGGGACAGCAGGAAAAAATACTTC. Translated, it gives CASSLRDSRKKYF. This chain joins TRBV12-3 or TRBV12-4 and TRBJ2-7, with TRBD1 as a possible D gene (7 bases). V lost 5 bases and J lost 13, with 21 bases in between. The CDR3 sequence is 13 residues long.

The genes are TRBV7-9 and TRBJ1-1, with D possibly matching TRBD1 (6 bases). The CDR3 is 14 amino acids. V lost 2 bases, J lost 5 bases, and 12 bases lay in between. CDR1 is SEHNR, CDR2 FQNEAQ, per germline (reference sequence). The CDR3 DNA reads as TGTGCCAGCAGCTTATTGGCAGGGGTTACTGAAGCTTTCTTT. The encoded protein is CASSLLAGVTEAFF. Full variable domain (outside the CDR3, taken from reference TRBV7-9 and TRBJ1-1): DTGVSQNPRHKITKRGQNVTFRCDPISEHNRLYWYRQTLGQGPEFLTYFQNEAQLEKSRLLSDRFSAERPKGSFSTLEIQRTEQGDSAMYLCASSLLAGVTEAFFGQGTRLTVV.

This clone was found once. The gene calls are TRBV12-3 or TRBV12-4 and TRBJ2-1, with D possibly being TRBD2 (5 bases). Trimming pared 6 bases from V and 4 bases from J, leaving 7 bases between. This CDR3 region has 12 residues. This chain's CDR3 is CASRRTYNEQFF. Written as DNA, the CDR3 is TGTGCCAGCAGGAGGACTTACAATGAGCAGTTCTTC.

The chain couples TRBV18 to TRBJ2-6; 9 nucleotides agree with TRBD1. The CDR3 is 19 residues long. Germline V gene data show CDR1 as KGHSH and CDR2 as LQKENI. Losses at the gene ends were 5 bases for V and 0 bases for J; bases not matched to a gene: 11. CDR3 protein: CASSTSPGQGVSGANVLTF. CDR3 bases: TGTGCCAGCTCAACGAGCCCGGGACAGGGAGTCTCTGGGGCCAACGTCCTGACTTTC.

The chain recombines TRBV19 with TRBJ2-2; 9 bases agree with TRBD1. The germline V gene has CDR1 LNHDA and CDR2 SQIVND (reference sequence). The junction had 3 bases not matched to a gene; V was cut back by 5 bases and J by 5 bases. CDR3 length: 14 amino acids. CDR3 nucleotide sequence: TGTGCCAGTAGTCCGGACAGGGGAACCGGGGAGCTGTTTTTT. It yields the protein CASSPDRGTGELFF.

This chain uses TRBV4-2 with TRBJ2-2, with TRBD2 identical over 11 bases. The V and J ends lost 4 bases and 10 bases, in that order; junction bases with no gene match: 11. The CDR3 is made up of 16 amino acids. Germline values: CDR1 LGHNA, CDR2 YNFKEQ. The CDR3 nucleotides are TGTGCCAGCAGCCCCGGCGCTAGCGGGGGGTTAGCGGAGCTGTTTTTT. Translation: CASSPGASGGLAELFF.

The chain carries TRBV28 and TRBJ2-4; a weak D match, TRBD2 (6 bases). CDR1 is MDHEN and CDR2 is SYDVKM in the germline V gene. The CDR3 is 13 amino acids. Trimming pared 9 bases from V and 3 bases from J, leaving 12 bases between. The CDR3 region has the DNA TGTGCCAGTCGGGTGGGGGGCAAAAACATTCAGTACTTC. It is translated as CASRVGGKNIQYF.

This chain uses TRBV6-6 with TRBJ1-4; TRBD1 aligns across 9 bases. Germline loops: CDR1 MNHNY, CDR2 SVGAGI (reference sequence). The CDR3 totals 16 residues. The V and J ends lost 6 bases and 5 bases, in that order; junction bases with no gene match: 10. CDR3 sequence (DNA): TGTGCCAGCAGATCCCGCCGGGACAGGGACAATGAAAAACTGTTTTTT. Its translation: CASRSRRDRDNEKLFF.

This clone was found a few times. The CDR3 here is CASSRGVAGGNTQYF. Here the CDR3 DNA reads TGTGCCAGCAGCAGAGGGGTAGCGGGGGGGAATACGCAGTATTTT. The chain uses TRBV7-2 and TRBJ2-3; TRBD2 matches 11 bases. The germline gives CDR1 SGHTA, CDR2 FQGNSA. This CDR3 has 15 residues. J lost 7 bases, V lost 5 bases, and 8 bases had no gene match. The variable domain in full, with the rest retrieved from reference TRBV7-2 and TRBJ2-3, is GAGVSQSPSNKVTEKGKDVELRCDPISGHTALYWYRQSLGQGLEFLIYFQGNSAPDKSGLPSDRFSAERTGGSVSTLTIQRTQQEDSAVYLCASSRGVAGGNTQYFGPGTRLTVL.

This clone came up once. The chain links TRBV11-3 to TRBJ1-4; possibly TRBD1 for D (5 bases). The ends were cut back, 5 bases at V and 8 bases at J, with 12 bases in the middle. Germline lookup yields CDR1 SGHNT and CDR2 YENEEA. The CDR3 contains 13 residues. The CDR3 sequence: CASSPGAGEKLFF. Written as DNA, the CDR3 is TGTGCCAGCAGCCCTGGGGCGGGGGAAAAACTGTTTTTT.

The genes are TRBV10-3 and TRBJ2-5; 7 bases agree with TRBD1. The junction had 2 bases not matched to a gene; V was cut back by 3 bases and J by 4 bases. This CDR3 is 13 amino acids long. The V gene's germline CDR1 is ENHRY and CDR2 SYGVKD. CDR3 coding DNA: TGTGCCATCAGTGAAGGGGGCGGAGAGACCCAGTACTTC. Residues: CAISEGGGETQYF.

The gene calls are TRBV7-2 and TRBJ1-2; no definite D call. From germline, CDR1 is SGHTA and CDR2 FQGNSA. Trimming took off 3 bases at V and 7 bases at J, with 9 bases between the two ends. This CDR3 is built from 12 residues. CDR3 sequence (DNA): TGTGCCAGCAGCTTGGAGGCCGTTGGCTACACCTTC. This codes for CASSLEAVGYTF.

This clone was observed once. The rearrangement uses TRBV28 and TRBJ1-1, with 8 bases aligning to TRBD1. There are 15 residues in the CDR3. V trimming: 6 bases; J trimming: 0 bases; junction bases outside the gene matches: 6. Germline V gene sequence: CDR1 MDHEN, CDR2 SYDVKM. The CDR3 DNA follows: TGTGCCAGCAGGTCACCAGGGGGCGTGAACACTGAAGCTTTCTTT. This gives the protein CASRSPGGVNTEAFF.

This clone is a singleton in its sample. Here the CDR3 DNA reads TGTGCCAGCAGTTATAGCCGGGACAGGGTCCACGAGCAGTACTTC. It encodes CASSYSRDRVHEQYF. This chain links TRBV6-5 with TRBJ2-7; 9 positions match TRBD1. With V trimmed by 3 bases and J by 5 bases, 8 bases remained unmatched. There are 15 residues in the CDR3. Germline CDR1 and CDR2: MNHEY and SVGAGI.

This chain links TRBV2 with TRBJ1-6, with a weak D call TRBD1 (5 bases). This CDR3 contains 16 residues. V was shortened by 8 bases and J by 7 bases, with 21 bases between the two germline ends. Germline assignment: CDR1 SNHLY and CDR2 FYNNEI. The CDR3 region has the DNA TGTGCCAGCGGGGCCTCGAGTGGCAGTTCGAATTCACCCCTCCACTTT. Translated: CASGASSGSSNSPLHF.